The sequence of this TCR beta chain was determined in a study of blood T cell repertoires in COVID-19. Study at large: Spain, Italy and the United States supplied samples that represented acute and convalescent COVID-19. PBMCs, B-cell-depleted T cells, or T cells were the source of the cDNA or gDNA that made up the material.

V dropped 2 bases and J dropped 8 bases, with 16 bases sitting between them. The CDR3 is 14 residues long. CDR1 SGHNT and CDR2 YYREEE come from the germline V gene (reference sequence). Clones were sequenced by immunoSEQ multiplex PCR, and TCRdb holds only the in-frame ones, with some missing. Here the sample spans about 11,000 clones, about 89% being singletons. Sequencing input: peripheral blood. The rearrangement joins TRBV5-4 to TRBJ1-2; possibly TRBD1 for D (5 bases). This receptor was obtained from a woman aged 60-70 years with active COVID-19. The chain's CDR3 is CASSFPGRGGGYTF. The CDR3, as DNA: TGTGCCAGCAGCTTCCCGGGGAGGGGAGGCGGCTACACCTTC.